The 26 T cell receptor beta chains below all came from one sample that was sequenced in a study of blood T cell repertoires in COVID-19. TCRdb keeps only in-frame clones here, not all; method: immunoSEQ multiplex PCR. Of about 180,000 clones in the sample, 75% to 90% were seen once. Sequenced sample: peripheral blood. These receptors came from a woman in her 40s with COVID-19, enrolled during active disease.

The V gene is TRBV3-1 (or the pseudogene TRBV3-2), the J gene TRBJ1-1, with D maybe TRBD1 (6 bases). Trimming left V 4 bases short and J 12 bases short, with 21 bases between. CDR1 is LGHDT and CDR2 is YNNKEL in the germline V gene (reference sequence). The CDR3 length is 14 residues. The CDR3: CASSPKPGGVRTFF. CDR3 in DNA: TGTGCCAGCAGCCCCAAGCCGGGGGGCGTTAGAACTTTCTTT.

J is TRBJ1-4 and V is TRBV27; D is unclear. This CDR3 is built from 15 residues. V dropped 2 bases and J dropped 7 bases, with 14 bases sitting between them. From germline, CDR1 is MNHEY and CDR2 SMNVEV (reference sequence). CDR3 coding DNA: TGTGCCAGCAGTTTAAAACTGCTGACTGGTGAAAAACTGTTTTTT. It specifies CASSLKLLTGEKLFF.

The rearrangement uses TRBV9 and TRBJ1-5, with D possibly matching TRBD1 (5 bases). The V gene's germline CDR1 is SGDLS and CDR2 YYNGEE. Trimming left V 5 bases short and J 4 bases short, with 10 bases between. The CDR3 has 13 amino acids. CDR3 in amino acids: CASSPGFNQPQHF. The CDR3 DNA follows: TGTGCCAGCAGTCCAGGGTTTAATCAGCCCCAGCATTTT. The variable domain in full, with the rest retrieved from reference TRBV9 and TRBJ1-5, is DSGVTQTPKHLITATGQRVTLRCSPRSGDLSVYWYQQSLDQGLQFLIQYYNGEERAKGNILERFSAQQFPDLHSELNLSSLELGDSALYFCASSPGFNQPQHFGDGTRLSIL.

The genes are TRBV27 and TRBJ1-4; 7 bases align to TRBD1. CDR1 and CDR2 from the germline V gene are MNHEY and SMNVEV (reference sequence). V trimming: 6 bases; J trimming: 8 bases; junction bases outside the gene matches: 9. This CDR3 region has 14 residues. CDR3 protein: CASRFTGVWEKLFF. In DNA form, the CDR3 reads TGTGCCAGCAGATTTACAGGGGTTTGGGAAAAACTGTTTTTT.

The V call is TRBV24-1, the J call TRBJ2-3; 7 nucleotides agree with TRBD1. From germline, CDR1 is KGHDR and CDR2 SFDVKD. J lost 0 bases, V lost 1 base, and 3 bases had no gene match. The CDR3 loop spans 16 amino acids. The CDR3 protein is CATSDLWDRSTDTQYF. Here the CDR3 DNA reads TGTGCCACCAGTGATTTATGGGACAGAAGCACAGATACGCAGTATTTT.

The chain uses TRBV6-6 and TRBJ1-2; 7 nucleotides align to TRBD1. With V trimmed by 5 bases and J by 9 bases, 9 bases remained unmatched. The CDR3 totals 13 residues. CDR1 and CDR2 from the germline V gene are MNHNY and SVGAGI (reference sequence). CDR3 sequence: CASSPPTGDRYTF. The CDR3 DNA reads as TGTGCCAGCAGTCCTCCTACAGGGGATCGCTACACCTTC.

The V and J genes are TRBV19 and TRBJ1-6; 8 bases line up with TRBD1. Germline CDR1 is LNHDA and CDR2 is SQIVND (reference sequence). V was clipped by 2 bases and J by 7 bases; unmatched bases: 4. The CDR3 sequence is 15 residues long. CDR3 residues: CASSIPRQGNSPLHF. CDR3 DNA sequence: TGTGCCAGTAGTATACCCCGACAGGGGAATTCACCCCTCCACTTT.

Written as DNA, the CDR3 is TGTGCCAGCAGCTTAGGACAGGCAGATACGCAGTATTTT. Its translation is CASSLGQADTQYF. The V call is TRBV11-2, the J call TRBJ2-3; D is possibly TRBD1 (6 bases). Germline CDR1 and CDR2: SGHAT and FQNNGV. The V end was cut by 1 base, the J end by 4 bases, with 6 bases between. The CDR3 is made up of 13 amino acids.

The genes are TRBV19 and TRBJ1-5; no reliable D call. Germline V CDR1 and CDR2: LNHDA, SQIVND (reference sequence). This CDR3 is built from 14 residues. Trimming took 6 bases from V and 4 from J, leaving 13 bases between them. The CDR3 DNA reads as TGTGCCAGTAGAGTAAAGGAGATTAATCAGCCCCAGCATTTT. It encodes CASRVKEINQPQHF.

The rearrangement joins TRBV10-1 to TRBJ2-2; 7 bases line up with TRBD1. Germline CDR1 WNHNN, CDR2 SYGVQD (reference sequence). Germline trimming cut 6 bases from V and 4 bases from J; bases unmatched to any gene: 5. The CDR3 is 14 amino acids. As DNA, the CDR3 is TGCGCCAGCAGCGGGACAGTGACCACCGGGGAGCTGTTTTTT. Translating it yields CASSGTVTTGELFF.

The V gene is TRBV6-5, the J gene TRBJ1-3, with 7 bases matching TRBD1. The CDR3 has 15 amino acids. Unmatched junction bases numbered 4, after V lost 5 bases and J lost 0 bases. Germline lookup yields CDR1 MNHEY and CDR2 SVGAGI. CDR3 DNA: TGTGCCAGCAGTCTACAGGGGAGCTCTGGAAACACCATATATTTT. Protein sequence: CASSLQGSSGNTIYF.

This chain uses TRBV3-1 (or the pseudogene TRBV3-2) with TRBJ1-6; no definite D call. Trimming removed 4 bases from V and 8 bases from J, with 12 bases in between. The CDR3 contains 14 residues. The V gene's germline CDR1 is LGHDT and CDR2 YNNKEL (reference sequence). The CDR3 loop reads CASSPGVRDSPLHF. DNA of the CDR3: TGTGCCAGCAGCCCGGGAGTTCGGGATTCACCCCTCCACTTT.

The chain links TRBV19 to TRBJ1-1; unclear D gene. CDR3 size: 12 residues. Germline loops: CDR1 LNHDA, CDR2 SQIVND (reference sequence). Deletions cut 6 bases from V and 5 bases from J, with 10 bases between. CDR3 loop: CASSNSLTEAFF. DNA for the CDR3: TGTGCCAGTAGCAACTCCCTTACTGAAGCTTTCTTT.

The V call is TRBV29-1, the J call TRBJ2-7, with 8 bases fitting TRBD1. The J segment lost 6 bases and the V segment lost 7 bases, leaving 11 bases of the junction unmatched. Germline V CDR1 and CDR2: SQVTM, ANQGSEA. The CDR3 length is 13 residues. CDR3 protein: CSGRQGTSGEQYF. The CDR3 DNA follows: TGCAGCGGCCGACAGGGGACGTCGGGCGAGCAGTACTTC.

This clone was picked up a small number of times. The J gene is TRBJ1-1, the V gene TRBV28; the D is unclear. This CDR3 has 15 residues. The germline V gene has CDR1 MDHEN and CDR2 SYDVKM. The V and J ends lost 5 bases and 4 bases respectively, with 17 bases between them. In DNA, the CDR3 is TGTGCCAGCAGTCGACCCATCCTGGGGAGCACTGAAGCTTTCTTT. Translated: CASSRPILGSTEAFF.

V usage is TRBV7-2 and J usage is TRBJ2-7; D perhaps matches TRBD2 (5 bases). Germline lookup yields CDR1 SGHTA and CDR2 FQGNSA. This CDR3 spans 12 amino acids. V lost 2 bases and J lost 3, with 5 bases in between. The CDR3 DNA reads TGTGCCAGCAGCTTAAGCGGCTACGAGCAGTACTTC. Protein sequence: CASSLSGYEQYF.

Points on this clone: Other nucleotide sequences from this sample produce the same CDR3. The rearrangement links TRBV5-1 to TRBJ2-1, with no clear D. The V gene lost 0 bases and the J gene lost 0 bases, with 7 bases spanning the gap. The CDR3 loop spans 15 amino acids. Germline CDR1 SGHRS, CDR2 YFSETQ. The chain's CDR3 is CASSLGSSSYNEQFF. The CDR3 DNA reads TGCGCCAGCAGCTTGGGCTCTAGCTCCTACAATGAGCAGTTCTTC.

The J gene is TRBJ1-6, the V gene TRBV18; D perhaps matches TRBD1 (5 bases). The CDR3 has 15 residues. The V end lost 5 bases, the J end lost 3 bases, and 11 bases lay between the germline ends. CDR1 and CDR2 (germline): KGHSH, LQKENI. Here the CDR3 reads CASSTSQGYNSPLHF. In DNA, the CDR3 is TGTGCCAGCTCAACCAGCCAGGGCTATAATTCACCCCTCCACTTT.

This clone occurred a few times. This rearrangement joins TRBV18 to TRBJ1-1, with no clear D. Germline V lookup: CDR1 KGHSH, CDR2 LQKENI. CDR3 length equals 13 residues. V dropped 2 bases and J dropped 0 bases, with 4 bases sitting between them. Here the CDR3 DNA reads TGTGCCAGCTCACCAGCGGTGAACACTGAAGCTTTCTTT. Protein sequence: CASSPAVNTEAFF.

The chain joins TRBV20-1 to TRBJ2-7, with a tentative D call TRBD2 (5 bases). Looked up from germline, CDR1 is DFQATT and CDR2 is SNEGSKA (reference sequence). The V end lost 6 bases, the J end lost 9 bases, and 15 bases lay between the germline ends. The CDR3 is 11 residues long. Written as DNA, the CDR3 is TGCAGTGCCCCCCGGACTGATCGGCAGTACTTC. Translating it yields CSAPRTDRQYF.

This clone has only a few counts. This chain uses TRBV12-5 with TRBJ1-5; maybe TRBD1 (5 bases). V lost 5 bases to trimming and J lost 5 bases, with 10 bases between them. Germline assignment: CDR1 LGHNT and CDR2 FRNRAP. There are 13 residues in the CDR3. The CDR3 sequence is CASGLGVDQPQHF. DNA for the CDR3: TGTGCTAGTGGTCTAGGGGTGGATCAGCCCCAGCATTTT.

For the CDR3, the DNA is TGCAGTGCTAGCGGAGACCGCGGGGAGTTCTTC. As protein: CSASGDRGEFF. The chain is built from TRBV20-1 and TRBJ2-1, with a possible D match to TRBD2 (6 bases). Germline-derived CDR1 and CDR2 are DFQATT and SNEGSKA (reference sequence). Trimming stripped 3 bases from V and 14 bases from J, with 14 bases between. The CDR3 runs to 11 residues.

This clone has just one count. V and J are TRBV7-3 and TRBJ2-7; D unclear. The length of the CDR3 is 13 residues. V was clipped by 2 bases and J by 7 bases, with 12 bases between them. The germline V gene has CDR1 SGHTA and CDR2 FQGTGA. The CDR3 bases are TGTGCCAGCAGCTTAGCCTCCTTCGGGGAGCAGTACTTC. Translated, it gives CASSLASFGEQYF.

This clone was found once. The rearrangement links TRBV7-2 to TRBJ1-6; D unresolved. The germline V and J ends were trimmed by 3 bases and 11 bases, with 8 bases remaining between them. The CDR3 totals 12 residues. Germline V gives CDR1 SGHTA, CDR2 FQGNSA. The CDR3 region has the DNA TGTGCCAGCAGCTTGGAGTACCCACCCCTCCACTTT. It encodes CASSLEYPPLHF.

The chain joins TRBV11-2 to TRBJ2-2; the match to TRBD2 covers 7 bases. CDR1 and CDR2 from the germline V gene are SGHAT and FQNNGV. There are 14 residues in the CDR3. V was clipped by 6 bases and J by 0 bases; unmatched bases: 1. Here the CDR3 reads CASRGRANTGELFF. In nucleotides, the CDR3 is TGTGCCAGCAGAGGGAGGGCGAACACCGGGGAGCTGTTTTTT.

The chain recombines TRBV9 with TRBJ1-1; TRBD1 might be the D (6 bases). V lost 7 bases to trimming and J lost 3 bases, with 16 bases between them. The CDR3 totals 14 residues. From germline, CDR1 is SGDLS and CDR2 YYNGEE. CDR3 residues: CASAGARGYTEAFF. CDR3 sequence (DNA): TGTGCCAGCGCGGGGGCCAGGGGATACACTGAAGCTTTCTTT.